The 21 T cell receptor beta chains below all came from one sample that was sequenced in a study of blood T cell repertoires in COVID-19. Measured with immunoSEQ multiplex PCR; TCRdb has only the in-frame clones, and not every one. Among 140,000 to 150,000 clones, roughly 87% were seen once, and the ten largest hold 1.5% to 2%. Sequenced sample: peripheral blood. The origin of the receptors is a human donor in a cohort sampled during active COVID-19.

The genes are TRBV11-1 and TRBJ2-3, with 9 bases lining up with TRBD1. The V and J ends lost 5 bases and 5 bases, in that order; junction bases with no gene match: 8. CDR3 length: 15 residues. From germline, CDR1 is SGHAT and CDR2 FQDESV (reference sequence). CDR3 DNA: TGTGCCAGCAGCCCCACCGGACAGGGGATAGATACGCAGTATTTT. It codes for CASSPTGQGIDTQYF.

The chain uses TRBV4-2 and TRBJ2-5; D possibly corresponds to TRBD2 (7 bases). V was clipped by 7 bases and J by 2 bases, with 17 bases between them. CDR3 length: 15 residues. Germline CDR1 is LGHNA and CDR2 is YNFKEQ. CDR3 in DNA: TGTGCCAGCAAGCCGTCCGGGGGGCCGCAAGAGACCCAGTACTTC. Translating it yields CASKPSGGPQETQYF.

V is TRBV27 and J is TRBJ2-5; 8 positions agree with TRBD2. The J segment lost 2 bases and the V segment lost 6 bases, leaving 8 bases of the junction unmatched. Per the germline V gene, CDR1 is MNHEY and CDR2 is SMNVEV (reference sequence). The CDR3 consists of 15 residues. This chain's CDR3 is CASSSRAGAQETQYF. The CDR3 DNA sequence: TGTGCCAGCAGCTCTAGAGCGGGGGCACAAGAGACCCAGTACTTC.

The chain carries TRBV6-6 and TRBJ2-5; 11 bases are shared with TRBD2. CDR3 length: 16 residues. The V gene end was trimmed by 2 bases and the J gene end by 7 bases; junction bases not matched to a gene: 9. Looked up from germline, CDR1 is MNHNY and CDR2 is SVGAGI (reference sequence). The CDR3 reads CASSYGVAGGPGTQYF. In DNA form, the CDR3 reads TGTGCCAGCAGTTACGGGGTAGCGGGGGGGCCCGGGACCCAGTACTTC.

V gene TRBV11-2 combines with J gene TRBJ1-1; 9 positions agree with TRBD1. V lost 2 bases and J lost 4; bases outside the gene matches: 2. Germline V lookup: CDR1 SGHAT, CDR2 FQNNGV. The CDR3 length is 14 residues. CDR3 coding DNA: TGTGCCAGCAGCTTATTGACAGGGGGCACTGAAGCTTTCTTT. Residues: CASSLLTGGTEAFF. Full variable domain (missing parts from reference TRBV11-2 and TRBJ1-1): EAGVAQSPRYKIIEKRQSVAFWCNPISGHATLYWYQQILGQGPKLLIQFQNNGVVDDSQLPKDRFSAERLKGVDSTLKIQPAKLEDSAVYLCASSLLTGGTEAFFGQGTRLTVV.

The V call is TRBV6-1, the J call TRBJ2-7; maybe TRBD2 (5 bases). CDR3 size: 13 residues. In germline, CDR1 is MNHNS, CDR2 SASEGT. Trimming left V 1 base short and J 6 bases short, with 10 bases between. The CDR3 protein is CASSEGVALEQYF. CDR3 DNA: TGTGCCAGCAGTGAAGGGGTAGCGCTCGAGCAGTACTTC.

V usage is TRBV5-4 and J usage is TRBJ1-1; 8 bases are shared with TRBD1. The CDR3 is 14 amino acids. V dropped 1 base and J dropped 4; count of bases not matched to a gene: 3. CDR1 and CDR2 (germline): SGHNT, YYREEE (reference sequence). The CDR3 DNA reads as TGTGCCAGCAGCTTGAGACAGGGGCGCACTGAAGCTTTCTTT. Amino acids: CASSLRQGRTEAFF.

The V and J genes are TRBV30 and TRBJ2-1; no firm D call. Germline lookup yields CDR1 GTSNPN and CDR2 SVGIG (reference sequence). The CDR3 covers 12 residues. Trimming took 2 bases from V and 4 from J, leaving 6 bases between them. The chain's CDR3 is CAWSPSYNEQFF. The DNA of the CDR3 is TGTGCCTGGAGTCCTTCTTACAATGAGCAGTTCTTC.

The chain recombines TRBV7-9 with TRBJ2-1, with 9 bases that match TRBD1. This CDR3 spans 14 amino acids. J gave up 10 bases and V 1 base, and 5 bases lay outside the gene matches. Germline lookup yields CDR1 SEHNR and CDR2 FQNEAQ (reference sequence). CDR3 protein: CASSLGQGGREQFF. The CDR3 nucleotides are TGTGCCAGCAGCTTAGGACAGGGGGGTCGGGAGCAGTTCTTC.

The V and J genes are TRBV5-5 and TRBJ2-5; D uncertain. The germline V gene encodes CDR1 SGHKS and CDR2 YYEKEE (reference sequence). V dropped 1 base and J dropped 1 base, with 5 bases sitting between them. The CDR3 length is 13 residues. CDR3: CASSLYSQETQYF. Written as DNA, the CDR3 is TGTGCCAGCAGCTTGTACAGCCAAGAGACCCAGTACTTC.

This chain links TRBV11-2 with TRBJ2-5; 7 bases fit TRBD1. The germline gives CDR1 SGHAT, CDR2 FQNNGV. With V trimmed by 0 bases and J by 0 bases, 7 bases remained unmatched. This CDR3 has 17 amino acids. CDR3 region: CASSLEPGQLYQETQYF. The DNA of the CDR3 is TGTGCCAGCAGCTTAGAGCCGGGACAGTTGTACCAAGAGACCCAGTACTTC.

The V and J genes are TRBV5-4 and TRBJ1-2, with D possibly being TRBD1 (5 bases). V was cut by 3 bases and J by 8 bases, with 17 bases left in between. The CDR3 is 14 amino acids. Germline lookup yields CDR1 SGHNT and CDR2 YYREEE (reference sequence). CDR3: CASSWGRKGGGYTF. Written as DNA, the CDR3 is TGTGCCAGCAGCTGGGGACGAAAGGGAGGCGGCTACACCTTC.

V and J are TRBV29-1 and TRBJ2-7; 7 bases are a match to TRBD1. Germline V gene sequence: CDR1 SQVTM, CDR2 ANQGSEA. The CDR3 is 13 residues long. Trimming at V came to 6 bases and at J to 4 bases, leaving 9 bases not matched to a gene. CDR3 DNA: TGCAGCGTAGCAACACAACAGGGGTACGAGCAGTACTTC. The encoded protein is CSVATQQGYEQYF.

In DNA, the CDR3 is TGCGCCAGCAGCGGGGGGACCGGTAGTTGGGCCACTAATGAAAAACTGTTTTTT. It encodes CASSGGTGSWATNEKLFF. V gene TRBV5-1 combines with J gene TRBJ1-4, with D possibly matching TRBD1 (5 bases). V lost 4 bases to trimming and J lost 2 bases, with 21 bases between them. CDR3 length: 18 residues. Looked up from germline, CDR1 is SGHRS and CDR2 is YFSETQ. The full variable domain, completed using reference TRBV5-1 and TRBJ1-4, is KAGVTQTPRYLIKTRGQQVTLSCSPISGHRSVSWYQQTPGQGLQFLFEYFSETQRNKGNFPGRFSGRQFSNSRSEMNVSTLELGDSALYLCASSGGTGSWATNEKLFFGSGTQLSVL.

V usage is TRBV10-1 and J usage is TRBJ1-1; maybe TRBD1 (5 bases). Germline CDR1 WNHNN, CDR2 SYGVQD (reference sequence). V lost 6 bases and J 3 bases, leaving 14 bases between the germline ends. This CDR3 has 14 amino acids. CDR3 sequence: CASSATGGDTEAFF. The CDR3 nucleotides are TGCGCCAGCAGCGCAACCGGGGGGGACACTGAAGCTTTCTTT.

V and J are TRBV10-3 and TRBJ2-7, with TRBD1 matching 12 bases. V gave up 7 bases and J gave up 2 bases; unmatched junction bases: 9. This CDR3 region has 16 residues. Germline V lookup: CDR1 ENHRY, CDR2 SYGVKD. CDR3 sequence reads: CAITGTGGARAYEQYF. The CDR3 nucleotides are TGTGCCATCACGGGGACAGGGGGCGCCAGGGCCTACGAGCAGTACTTC.

The chain is built from TRBV10-3 and TRBJ2-1; 12 bases fit TRBD2. Per germline, CDR1 ENHRY and CDR2 SYGVKD. This CDR3 is 15 amino acids long. Trimming took 7 bases from V and 7 from J; bases not matched to a gene: 8. CDR3 nucleotide sequence: TGTGCCATCACCTCTAGCGGGGGGGCCAGAAATGAGCAGTTCTTC. The encoded protein is CAITSSGGARNEQFF.

This clone was picked up one time. CDR3: CASSQEGGHRYGYTF. The CDR3 DNA sequence: TGTGCCAGCAGCCAAGAAGGCGGACACCGCTATGGCTACACCTTC. The chain links TRBV4-2 to TRBJ1-2; tentative D call: TRBD1 (5 bases). The CDR3 runs 15 residues. Between the trimmed V and J ends, which lost 0 bases and 4 bases, there was a span of 12 bases. Germline CDR1 and CDR2: LGHNA and YNFKEQ.

This clone was seen only once. V is TRBV30 and J is TRBJ2-1; tentative D call: TRBD2 (6 bases). The V gene lost 2 bases and the J gene lost 5 bases, with 10 bases spanning the gap. The germline V gene has CDR1 GTSNPN and CDR2 SVGIG (reference sequence). The CDR3 is 13 amino acids. CDR3 DNA: TGTGCCTGGAGTTACGGGGGAAACAATGAGCAGTTCTTC. This codes for CAWSYGGNNEQFF.

This chain joins TRBV10-3 and TRBJ2-1; a possible D gene is TRBD1 (5 bases). The V end was cut by 7 bases, the J end by 5 bases, with 12 bases between. Germline CDR1 reads ENHRY; CDR2 reads SYGVKD. The CDR3 is made up of 13 amino acids. As DNA, the CDR3 is TGTGCCATCACCCTCGACAGCGACAATGAGCAGTTCTTC. It is translated as CAITLDSDNEQFF.

V and J are TRBV15 and TRBJ1-2, with unresolved D. This CDR3 has 14 amino acids. Per the germline V gene, CDR1 is LNHNV and CDR2 is YYDKDF (reference sequence). The ends were cut back, 0 bases at V and 8 bases at J, with 13 bases in the middle. The chain's CDR3 is CATSREEGGGGYTF. Here the CDR3 DNA reads TGTGCCACCAGCAGAGAAGAGGGAGGTGGCGGCTACACCTTC. The full variable domain, its missing parts supplied by reference TRBV15 and TRBJ1-2, is DAMVIQNPRYQVTQFGKPVTLSCSQTLNHNVMYWYQQKSSQAPKLLFHYYDKDFNNEADTPDNFQSRRPNTSFCFLDIRSPGLGDTAMYLCATSREEGGGGYTFGSGTRLTVV.